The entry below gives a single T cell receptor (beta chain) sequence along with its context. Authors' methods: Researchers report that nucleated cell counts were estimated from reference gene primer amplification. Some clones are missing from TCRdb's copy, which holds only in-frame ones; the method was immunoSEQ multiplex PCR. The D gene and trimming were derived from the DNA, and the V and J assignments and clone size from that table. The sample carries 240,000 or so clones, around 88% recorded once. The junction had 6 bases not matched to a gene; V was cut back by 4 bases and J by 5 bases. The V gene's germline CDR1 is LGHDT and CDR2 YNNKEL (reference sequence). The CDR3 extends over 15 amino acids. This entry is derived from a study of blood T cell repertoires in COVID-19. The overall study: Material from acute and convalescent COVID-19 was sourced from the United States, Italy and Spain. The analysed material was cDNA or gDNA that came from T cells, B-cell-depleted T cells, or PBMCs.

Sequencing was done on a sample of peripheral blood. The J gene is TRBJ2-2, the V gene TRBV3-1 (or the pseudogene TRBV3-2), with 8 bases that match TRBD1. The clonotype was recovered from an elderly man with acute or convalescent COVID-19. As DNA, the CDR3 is TGTGCCAGCAGCCCCCGGGACAGGCGAACCGGGGAGCTGTTTTTT. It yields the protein CASSPRDRRTGELFF.